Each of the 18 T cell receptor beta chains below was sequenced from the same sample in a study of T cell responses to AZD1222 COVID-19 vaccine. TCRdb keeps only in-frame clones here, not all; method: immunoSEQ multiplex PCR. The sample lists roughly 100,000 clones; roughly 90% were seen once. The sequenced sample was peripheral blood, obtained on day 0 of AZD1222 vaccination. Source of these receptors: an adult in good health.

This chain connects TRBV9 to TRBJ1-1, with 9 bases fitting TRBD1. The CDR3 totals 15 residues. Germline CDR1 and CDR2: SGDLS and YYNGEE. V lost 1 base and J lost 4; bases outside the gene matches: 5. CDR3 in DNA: TGTGCCAGCAGCGTATCGGGACAGGGCGGCACTGAAGCTTTCTTT. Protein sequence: CASSVSGQGGTEAFF.

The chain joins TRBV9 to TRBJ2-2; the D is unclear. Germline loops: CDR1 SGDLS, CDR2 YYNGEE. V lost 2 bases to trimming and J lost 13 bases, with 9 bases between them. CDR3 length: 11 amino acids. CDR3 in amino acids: CASSVGRRLFF. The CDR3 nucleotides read TGTGCCAGCAGCGTGGGCAGGAGGCTGTTTTTT.

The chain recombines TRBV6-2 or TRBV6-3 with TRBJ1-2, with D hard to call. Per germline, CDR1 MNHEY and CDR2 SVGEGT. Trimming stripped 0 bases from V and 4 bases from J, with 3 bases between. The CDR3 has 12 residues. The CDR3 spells CASSYSSYGYTF. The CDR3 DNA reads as TGTGCCAGCAGTTACTCGAGCTATGGCTACACCTTC.

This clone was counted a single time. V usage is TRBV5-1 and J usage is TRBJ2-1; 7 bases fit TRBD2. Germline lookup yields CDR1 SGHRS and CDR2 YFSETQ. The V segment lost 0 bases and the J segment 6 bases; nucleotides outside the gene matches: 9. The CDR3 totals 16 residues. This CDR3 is CASSLGDAGALNEQFF. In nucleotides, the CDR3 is TGCGCCAGCAGCTTGGGAGACGCGGGAGCACTCAATGAGCAGTTCTTC. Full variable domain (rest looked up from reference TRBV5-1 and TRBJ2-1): KAGVTQTPRYLIKTRGQQVTLSCSPISGHRSVSWYQQTPGQGLQFLFEYFSETQRNKGNFPGRFSGRQFSNSRSEMNVSTLELGDSALYLCASSLGDAGALNEQFFGPGTRLTVL.

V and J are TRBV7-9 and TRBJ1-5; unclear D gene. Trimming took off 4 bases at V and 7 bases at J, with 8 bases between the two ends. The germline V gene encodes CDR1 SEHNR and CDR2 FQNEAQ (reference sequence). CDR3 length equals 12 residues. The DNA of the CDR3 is TGTGCCAGCAGCTCCGGGAGCCAGCCCCAGCATTTT. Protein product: CASSSGSQPQHF. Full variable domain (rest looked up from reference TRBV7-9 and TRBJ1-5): DTGVSQNPRHKITKRGQNVTFRCDPISEHNRLYWYRQTLGQGPEFLTYFQNEAQLEKSRLLSDRFSAERPKGSFSTLEIQRTEQGDSAMYLCASSSGSQPQHFGDGTRLSIL.

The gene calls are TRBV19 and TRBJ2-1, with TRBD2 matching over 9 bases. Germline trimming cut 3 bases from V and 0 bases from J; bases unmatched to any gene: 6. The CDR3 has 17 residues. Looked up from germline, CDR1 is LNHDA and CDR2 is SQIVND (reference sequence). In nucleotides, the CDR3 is TGTGCCAGTAGTATTGGCCTAGCGGGGAGCTCCTACAATGAGCAGTTCTTC. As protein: CASSIGLAGSSYNEQFF.

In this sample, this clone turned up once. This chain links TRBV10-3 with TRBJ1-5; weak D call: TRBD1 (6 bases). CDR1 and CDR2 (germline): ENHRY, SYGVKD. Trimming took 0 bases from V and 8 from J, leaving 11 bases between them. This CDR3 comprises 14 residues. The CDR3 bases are TGTGCCATCAGTGAGTCGGGGGCTAGGGAGCCCCAGCATTTT. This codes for CAISESGAREPQHF.

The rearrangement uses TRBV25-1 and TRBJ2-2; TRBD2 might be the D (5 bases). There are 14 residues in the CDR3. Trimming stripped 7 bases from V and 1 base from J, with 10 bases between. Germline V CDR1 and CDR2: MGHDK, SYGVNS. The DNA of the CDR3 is TGTGCCAGCAACACCGGGGTGAACACCGGGGAGCTGTTTTTT. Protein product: CASNTGVNTGELFF.

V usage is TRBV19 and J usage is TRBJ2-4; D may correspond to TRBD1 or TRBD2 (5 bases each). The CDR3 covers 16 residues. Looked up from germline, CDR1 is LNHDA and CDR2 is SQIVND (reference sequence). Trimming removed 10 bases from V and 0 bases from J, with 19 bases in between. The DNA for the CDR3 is TGTGCCACGGCCCAGGGACCGAACCTAGCCAAAAACATTCAGTACTTC. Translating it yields CATAQGPNLAKNIQYF.

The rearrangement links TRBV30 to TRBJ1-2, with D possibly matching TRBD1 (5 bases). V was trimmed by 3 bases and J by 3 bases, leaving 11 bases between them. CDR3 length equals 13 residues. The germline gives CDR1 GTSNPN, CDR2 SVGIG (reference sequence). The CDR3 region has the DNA TGTGCCTGGAGCGCCGGGACCGACTATGGCTACACCTTC. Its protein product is CAWSAGTDYGYTF.

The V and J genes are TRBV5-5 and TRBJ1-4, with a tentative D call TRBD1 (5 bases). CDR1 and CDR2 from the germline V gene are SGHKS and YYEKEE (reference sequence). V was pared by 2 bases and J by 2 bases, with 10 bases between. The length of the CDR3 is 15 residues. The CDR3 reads CASSFRRATNEKLFF. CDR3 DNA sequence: TGTGCCAGCAGCTTTCGCAGGGCTACTAATGAAAAACTGTTTTTT.

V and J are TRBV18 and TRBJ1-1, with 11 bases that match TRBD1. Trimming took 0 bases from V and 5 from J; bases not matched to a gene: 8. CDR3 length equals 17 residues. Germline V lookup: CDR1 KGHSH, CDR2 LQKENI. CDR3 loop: CASSPPLRTGGRTEAFF. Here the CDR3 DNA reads TGTGCCAGCTCACCACCTCTACGGACAGGGGGCCGGACTGAAGCTTTCTTT.

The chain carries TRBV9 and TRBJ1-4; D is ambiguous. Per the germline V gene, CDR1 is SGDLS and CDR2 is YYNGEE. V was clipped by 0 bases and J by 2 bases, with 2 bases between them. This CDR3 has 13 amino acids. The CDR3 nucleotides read TGTGCCAGCAGCGTAGGCACTAATGAAAAACTGTTTTTT. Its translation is CASSVGTNEKLFF.

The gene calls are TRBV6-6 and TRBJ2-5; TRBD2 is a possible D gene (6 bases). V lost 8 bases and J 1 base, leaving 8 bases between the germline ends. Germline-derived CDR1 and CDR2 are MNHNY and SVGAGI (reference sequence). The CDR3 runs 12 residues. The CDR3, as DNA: TGTGCCAGCTGGGGACTCCAAGAGACCCAGTACTTC. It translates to CASWGLQETQYF.

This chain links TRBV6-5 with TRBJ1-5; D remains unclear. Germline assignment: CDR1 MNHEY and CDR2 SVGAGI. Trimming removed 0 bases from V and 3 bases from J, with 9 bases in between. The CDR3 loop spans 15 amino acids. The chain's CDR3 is CASSYSFRFNQPQHF. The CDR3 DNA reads TGTGCCAGCAGTTACTCGTTCAGGTTCAATCAGCCCCAGCATTTT.

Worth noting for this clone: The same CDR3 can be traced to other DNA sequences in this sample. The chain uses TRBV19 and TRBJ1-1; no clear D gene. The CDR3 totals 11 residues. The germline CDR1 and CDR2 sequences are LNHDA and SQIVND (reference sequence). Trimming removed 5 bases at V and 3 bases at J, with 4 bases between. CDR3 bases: TGTGCCAGTAGTGGGGACACTGAAGCTTTCTTT. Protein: CASSGDTEAFF.

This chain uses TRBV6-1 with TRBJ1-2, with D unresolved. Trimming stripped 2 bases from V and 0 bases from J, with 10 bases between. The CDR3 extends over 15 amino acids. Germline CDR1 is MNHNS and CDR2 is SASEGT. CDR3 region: CASSESYGANYGYTF. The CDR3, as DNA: TGTGCCAGCAGTGAAAGTTACGGGGCTAACTATGGCTACACCTTC.

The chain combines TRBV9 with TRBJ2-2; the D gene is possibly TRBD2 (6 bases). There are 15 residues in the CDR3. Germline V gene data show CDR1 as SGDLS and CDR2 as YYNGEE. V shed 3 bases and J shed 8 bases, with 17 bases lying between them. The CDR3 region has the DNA TGTGCCAGCAGCGCCGGGACTTCTGTAGAAGGGGAGCTGTTTTTT. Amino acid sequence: CASSAGTSVEGELFF.